Below, one T cell receptor (beta chain) is given with its context. This table comes from immunoSEQ multiplex PCR, and its TCRdb copy is limited to in-frame clones, with some not included. The sample lists some 50,000 clones, approximately 87% occurring once. CDR3 length: 15 amino acids. The ends lost 4 bases at V and 4 bases at J; junction bases unmatched: 9. Germline V gene sequence: CDR1 MDHEN, CDR2 SYDVKM. The sample belongs to a study of blood T cell repertoires in COVID-19. Study at large: Sources were T cells, B-cell-depleted T cells, or PBMCs; the material itself was cDNA or gDNA.

This clonotype originated in a man aged 50-60 years with acute or convalescent COVID-19. Material for sequencing was peripheral blood. This chain joins TRBV28 and TRBJ2-7, with 8 bases identical to TRBD1. The CDR3 DNA is TGTGCCAGCAGTTCTCCGGGACAGGTAGGATACGAGCAGTACTTC. It codes for CASSSPGQVGYEQYF.